The rows below give T cell receptor beta chains drawn from one sample of a study of early T cells in non-severe SARS-CoV-2 infection. MiXCR was run by TCRdb on the 5' RACE reads, yielding one entry per CDR3 protein. The sample contains around 63,000 distinct CDR3 sequences, roughly 13% of which appear only once. Sequenced input: whole blood. Receptor source: an adult who was a healthcare worker with PCR-confirmed SARS-CoV-2 infection or an uninfected control (not recorded which). Both conserved end residues are part of each CDR3. A D gene is named only where the DNA matches it firmly. Expanded clones get a size class; other rows say once, few or many, or leave the size out.

v_call	d_call	j_call	clone_size	cdr3_nt	cdr3_aa
TRBV11-2	-	TRBJ2-1	many	TGTGCCAGCAGCCCGGGGTTCCACAATGAGCAGTTCTTC	CASSPGFHNEQFF
TRBV4-1	-	TRBJ2-7	-	TGCGCCAGCAGCCAAGACCACGTTGGCGGCTACGAGCAGTACTTC	CASSQDHVGGYEQYF
TRBV10-3	-	TRBJ1-5	once	TGTGCCATCAGTGACGGCACGGGGGCCCAGCCCCAGCATTTT	CAISDGTGAQPQHF
TRBV6-2/TRBV6-3	TRBD1	TRBJ1-5	few	TGTGCCAGCAGTTTAGGACAGGGAAGCAATCAGCCCCAGCATTTT	CASSLGQGSNQPQHF
TRBV7-9	-	TRBJ2-7	-	TGTGCCAGCAGCTTAGCCGGGGACTACGAGCAGTACTTC	CASSLAGDYEQYF
TRBV12-3/TRBV12-4	-	TRBJ1-2	-	TGTGCCAGCAGCGCTACAGGGCTCAAGACGTATGGCTACATCTTC	CASSATGLKTYGYIF
TRBV20-1	-	TRBJ1-1	-	TGCAGTGCTAGAGATCTCCTCCAGGGAACTGAAGCTTTCTTT	CSARDLLQGTEAFF
TRBV30	TRBD2	TRBJ2-1	-	TGTGCCTGGAGTGTACTAGCGGGGGAGTACAATGAGCAGTTCTTC	CAWSVLAGEYNEQFF
TRBV19	-	TRBJ2-4	few	TGTGCCAGTAGTATAGCCAACAAAAACATTCAGTACTTC	CASSIANKNIQYF
TRBV29-1	-	TRBJ1-1	many	TGCAGCCCCTCGACGGGCTTGGAAGTCTCTGAAGCTTTCTTT	CSPSTGLEVSEAFF
TRBV2	-	TRBJ2-1	-	TGTGCCAGCAGTCCTCGGCCTCGGGGGTTCGGTAATGAGCAGTTCTTC	CASSPRPRGFGNEQFF
TRBV18	-	TRBJ1-4	-	TGTGCCAGCTCAGAGGCAACTAATGAAAAACTGTTTTTT	CASSEATNEKLFF
TRBV29-1	-	TRBJ1-1	-	TGCAGCGCTGACGGGGGAACTGAAGCTTTCTTT	CSADGGTEAFF
TRBV11-2	TRBD1	TRBJ1-1	many	TGTGCCAGCAGCTTGGGGACAGGGTACGGAAGCACTGAAGCTTTCTTT	CASSLGTGYGSTEAFF
TRBV29-1	-	TRBJ2-5	many	TGCAGCGTCCTTGGGCCAGCCCAAGAGACCCAGTACTTC	CSVLGPAQETQYF
TRBV19	-	TRBJ2-5	many	TGTGCCAGTAGTCGGGACTTCCAAGAGACCCAGTACTTC	CASSRDFQETQYF
TRBV29-1	-	TRBJ2-3	few	TGCAGCGTTGGGTGGAGGTCTAGGGCAGATACGCAGTATTTT	CSVGWRSRADTQYF
TRBV29-1	-	TRBJ2-3	many	TGCAGTGTACAGGGCGGGGGAGATACGCAGTATTTT	CSVQGGGDTQYF
TRBV20-1	TRBD1	TRBJ1-2	few	TGCAGTGCTCTCATACAGGGGAACTATGGCTACACCTTC	CSALIQGNYGYTF
TRBV7-8	TRBD1	TRBJ1-1	few	TGTGCCAGCTTTCGACAGGGTCCTAGTACTGAAGCTTTCTTT	CASFRQGPSTEAFF
TRBV19	-	TRBJ2-1	many	TGTGCCAGTAGTCGGGACTCCCTCTCCTACAATGAGCAGTTCTTC	CASSRDSLSYNEQFF
TRBV4-1	-	TRBJ2-1	few	TGCGCCAGCAGCCAAGTCCCCTCTAACGGATGGCAGTTCTTC	CASSQVPSNGWQFF
TRBV28	TRBD1	TRBJ2-1	-	TGTGCCAGCAGTTTGGACAGGCTATTAAATGAGCAGTTCTTC	CASSLDRLLNEQFF
TRBV7-2	-	TRBJ1-5	-	TGTGCCAGCAGCTTAGTCAGATCAGATCAGCCCCAGCATTTT	CASSLVRSDQPQHF
TRBV20-1	TRBD2	TRBJ2-3	-	TGCAGTGCTTCGGGGGCGGGGGGCTTTTTAGATACGCAGTATTTT	CSASGAGGFLDTQYF
TRBV7-2	-	TRBJ2-3	-	TGTGCCAGCAGCCGTACACTAGGTGTGACAGATACGCAGTATTTT	CASSRTLGVTDTQYF
TRBV9	-	TRBJ2-3	-	TGTGCCAGCAGCGTAGATGGCGGACCCACAGATACGCAGTATTTT	CASSVDGGPTDTQYF
TRBV29-1	-	TRBJ1-1	few	TGCAGCTTCTTCAGGGTGAACACTGAAGCTTTCTTT	CSFFRVNTEAFF
TRBV9	TRBD2	TRBJ2-3	many	TGTGCCAGCAGCGGACTAGCGGGGGCCGCGGGGGGGACAGATACGCAGTATTTT	CASSGLAGAAGGTDTQYF
TRBV20-1	TRBD1	TRBJ1-2	many	TGCAGTGCAACCGGGACAGGGGGACCCCGGGATGGCTACACCTTC	CSATGTGGPRDGYTF
TRBV6-6	TRBD1	TRBJ2-7	many	TGTGCCAGCAGTTACGGGACAGGGGAAAGCGAGCAGTACTTC	CASSYGTGESEQYF
TRBV12-3/TRBV12-4	-	TRBJ1-1	many	TGTGCCAGCAGTTTTGGGGCAATGAACACTGAAGCTTTCTTT	CASSFGAMNTEAFF
TRBV15	-	TRBJ2-7	-	TGTGTCACCAGCAGAGATCAATCACCGTACTACGAGCAGTACTTC	CVTSRDQSPYYEQYF
TRBV20-1	-	TRBJ2-5	few	TGCAGTGCCCAAGGGGTAAGGGTGTTGGTGGAGACCCAGTACTTC	CSAQGVRVLVETQYF
TRBV10-2	TRBD2	TRBJ2-2	many	TGCGCCAGCAGGGACCTGGGGCTAGCGGGGACCGGCACCGGGGAGCTGTTTTTT	CASRDLGLAGTGTGELFF
TRBV19	-	TRBJ1-2	many	TGTGCCAGTAGTATAGCGATGCGGTCCTATGGCTACACCTTC	CASSIAMRSYGYTF
TRBV12-3/TRBV12-4	-	TRBJ2-7	few	TGTGCCAGCAGGTCGGCAGGCGACGAGCAGTACTTC	CASRSAGDEQYF
TRBV10-3	TRBD1	TRBJ1-2	few	TGTGCCGTTTACAGGGGGCCCTATGGCTACACCTTC	CAVYRGPYGYTF
TRBV10-2	-	TRBJ2-5	few	TGCGCCAGCAGTGAGCTCAGGGGGACCCAGTACTTC	CASSELRGTQYF
TRBV19	-	TRBJ1-2	-	TGTGCCAGTAGTATTGACAGCTATGGCTACACCTTC	CASSIDSYGYTF
TRBV6-6	-	TRBJ2-7	many	TGTGCCAGCACCTCAGTGCCGGGGACAAGGTACGAGCAGTACTTC	CASTSVPGTRYEQYF
TRBV12-3/TRBV12-4	-	TRBJ1-4	many	TGTGCCAGCAGTCCGGCACAAAGGGGGAAACTGTTTTTT	CASSPAQRGKLFF
TRBV5-1	-	TRBJ2-5	-	TGCGCCAGCAGCTTGGGCGACAGGTACCAAGAGACCCAGTACTTC	CASSLGDRYQETQYF
TRBV12-3/TRBV12-4	TRBD2	TRBJ2-2	once	TGTGCCAGCAGTTTAGGCGGGGGGGCCACCGGGGAGCTGTTTTTT	CASSLGGGATGELFF